This TCR beta chain was sequenced in a study of T cells in Graves' hyperthyroidism and ophthalmopathy. Of note for this clonotype: A much bigger clone sits one base away, suggesting this may be a read error.

The source material, RNA transcripts, was used to amplify TCR beta CDR3 regions. Researchers ran a first-round RT-PCR on the TCR CDR3 using the HTBI primer set. MiXCR was run by TCRdb on the multiplex PCR reads, yielding one entry per CDR3 protein. This table has roughly 160,000 distinct CDR3 sequences, less than 10% appearing once. Per germline, CDR1 MDHEN and CDR2 SYDVKM. This CDR3 spans 11 amino acids. The TCR comes from a woman under 30 with Graves' hyperthyroidism that later progressed to Graves' ophthalmopathy. Material for sequencing was blood. The rearrangement uses TRBV28 and TRBJ2-5; the D is unclear. Here the CDR3 reads CASTSQETQNF. CDR3 nucleotide sequence: TGTGCCAGCACGTCTCAAGAGACCCAGAACTTC.